This T cell receptor beta chain was found in a study of control samples from healthy donors and cancer patients. This clone was counted a single time. Only in-frame clones appear in the TCRdb table, and some are missing; sequencing was by immunoSEQ multiplex PCR. The data contain approximately 130,000 clones, around nine tenths of them seen just once; the ten biggest clones take up about 12%. Germline V gene sequence: CDR1 LNHDA, CDR2 SQIVND (reference sequence). J was trimmed by 12 bases and V by 3 bases; bases with no gene match: 18. The CDR3 is made up of 16 amino acids. The chain employs TRBV19 and TRBJ1-2; 8 bases map to TRBD1. The TCR originated in a man aged 25 to 40 in good health. Sequencing was performed on blood. The CDR3 nucleotides are TGTGCCAGTAGTATCCAGCTTCCCCCCCCGGGACAGGTAGACACCTTC. Translated, it gives CASSIQLPPPGQVDTF.